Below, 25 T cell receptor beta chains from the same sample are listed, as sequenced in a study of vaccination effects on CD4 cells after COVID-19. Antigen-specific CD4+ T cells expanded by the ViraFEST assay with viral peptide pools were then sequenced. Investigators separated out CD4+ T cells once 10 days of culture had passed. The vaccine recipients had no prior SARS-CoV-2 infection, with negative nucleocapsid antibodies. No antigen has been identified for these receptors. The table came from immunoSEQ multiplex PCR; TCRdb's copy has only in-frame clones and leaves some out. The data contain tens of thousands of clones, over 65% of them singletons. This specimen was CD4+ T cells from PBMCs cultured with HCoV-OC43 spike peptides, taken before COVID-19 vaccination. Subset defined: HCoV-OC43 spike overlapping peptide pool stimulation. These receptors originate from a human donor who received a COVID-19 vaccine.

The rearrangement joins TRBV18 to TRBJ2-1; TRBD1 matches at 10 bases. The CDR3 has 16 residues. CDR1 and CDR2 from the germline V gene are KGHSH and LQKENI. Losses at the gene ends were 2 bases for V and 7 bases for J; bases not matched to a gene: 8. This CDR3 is CASSPWRDRGGNEQFF. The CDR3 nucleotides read TGTGCCAGCTCACCATGGCGGGACAGGGGAGGGAATGAGCAGTTCTTC.

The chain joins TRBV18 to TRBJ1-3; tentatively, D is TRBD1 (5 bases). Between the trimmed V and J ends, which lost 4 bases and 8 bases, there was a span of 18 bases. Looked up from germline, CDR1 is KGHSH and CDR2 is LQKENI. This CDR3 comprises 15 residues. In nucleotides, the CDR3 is TGTGCCAGCTCACTTGGGACGCCAAGATCGTACACCATATATTTT. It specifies CASSLGTPRSYTIYF.

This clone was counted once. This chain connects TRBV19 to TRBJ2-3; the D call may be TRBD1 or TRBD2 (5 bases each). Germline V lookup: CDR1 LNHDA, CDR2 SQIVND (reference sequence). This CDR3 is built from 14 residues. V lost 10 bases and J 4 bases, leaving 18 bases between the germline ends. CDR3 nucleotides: TGTGCCACGCGAGAGAGAGGGGTAGCAGATACGCAGTATTTT. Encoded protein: CATRERGVADTQYF.

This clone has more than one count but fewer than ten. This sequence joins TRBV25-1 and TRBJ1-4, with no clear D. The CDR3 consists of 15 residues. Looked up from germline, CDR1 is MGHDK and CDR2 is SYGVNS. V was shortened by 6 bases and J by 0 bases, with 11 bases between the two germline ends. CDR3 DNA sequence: TGTGCCAGCAGCGGGTGGACTACAACTAATGAAAAACTGTTTTTT. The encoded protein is CASSGWTTTNEKLFF.

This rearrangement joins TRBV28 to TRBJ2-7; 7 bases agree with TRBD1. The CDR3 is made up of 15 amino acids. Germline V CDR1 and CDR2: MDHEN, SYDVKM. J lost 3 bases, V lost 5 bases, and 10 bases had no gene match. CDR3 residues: CASSRAGTAHYEQYV. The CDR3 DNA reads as TGTGCCAGCAGTCGAGCCGGGACAGCACACTACGAGCAGTACGTC.

CDR3 DNA: TGTGCCAGCAGCCCCGGGACTACTAGCACAGATACGCAGTATTTT. This sequence encodes CASSPGTTSTDTQYF. V and J are TRBV11-2 and TRBJ2-3, with TRBD2 identical over 7 bases. Germline V gene sequence: CDR1 SGHAT, CDR2 FQNNGV. This CDR3 is built from 15 residues. J was trimmed by 0 bases and V by 5 bases; bases with no gene match: 5.

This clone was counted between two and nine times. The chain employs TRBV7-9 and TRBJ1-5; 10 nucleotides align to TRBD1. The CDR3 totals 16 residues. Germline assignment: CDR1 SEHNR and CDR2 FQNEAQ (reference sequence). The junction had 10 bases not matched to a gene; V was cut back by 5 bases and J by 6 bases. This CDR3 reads CASSKTGTGVSQPQHF. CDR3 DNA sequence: TGTGCCAGCAGCAAAACCGGGACAGGGGTCTCTCAGCCCCAGCATTTT. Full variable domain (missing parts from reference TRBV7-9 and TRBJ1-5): DTGVSQNPRHKITKRGQNVTFRCDPISEHNRLYWYRQTLGQGPEFLTYFQNEAQLEKSRLLSDRFSAERPKGSFSTLEIQRTEQGDSAMYLCASSKTGTGVSQPQHFGDGTRLSIL.

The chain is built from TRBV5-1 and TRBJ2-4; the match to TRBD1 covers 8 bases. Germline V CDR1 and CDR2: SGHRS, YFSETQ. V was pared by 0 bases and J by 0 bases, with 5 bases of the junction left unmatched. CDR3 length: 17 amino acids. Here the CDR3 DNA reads TGCGCCAGCAGCTTGGTTGGGACAGGAATAGCCAAAAACATTCAGTACTTC. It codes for CASSLVGTGIAKNIQYF.

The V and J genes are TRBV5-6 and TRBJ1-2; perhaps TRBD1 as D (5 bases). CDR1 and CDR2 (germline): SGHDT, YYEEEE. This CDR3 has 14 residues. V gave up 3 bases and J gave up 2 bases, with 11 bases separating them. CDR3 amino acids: CASSWGRENYGYTF. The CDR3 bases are TGTGCCAGCAGCTGGGGCAGGGAGAACTATGGCTACACCTTC.

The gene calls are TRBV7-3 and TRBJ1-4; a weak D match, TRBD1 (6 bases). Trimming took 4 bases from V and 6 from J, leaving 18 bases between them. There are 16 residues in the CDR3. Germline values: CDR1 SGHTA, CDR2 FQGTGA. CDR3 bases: TGTGCCAGCAGCTCCCCCCAAAGGGGGTATCATGAAAAACTGTTTTTT. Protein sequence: CASSSPQRGYHEKLFF.

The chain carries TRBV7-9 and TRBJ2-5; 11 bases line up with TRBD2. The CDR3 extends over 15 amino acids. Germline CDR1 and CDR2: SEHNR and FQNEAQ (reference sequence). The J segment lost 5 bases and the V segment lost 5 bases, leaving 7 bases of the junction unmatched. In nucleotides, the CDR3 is TGTGCCAGCAGCCCTAGCGGGGGGCGGGATGAGACCCAGTACTTC. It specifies CASSPSGGRDETQYF. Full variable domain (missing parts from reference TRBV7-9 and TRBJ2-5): DTGVSQNPRHKITKRGQNVTFRCDPISEHNRLYWYRQTLGQGPEFLTYFQNEAQLEKSRLLSDRFSAERPKGSFSTLEIQRTEQGDSAMYLCASSPSGGRDETQYFGPGTRLLVL.

In DNA form, the CDR3 reads TGTGCCAGCACCGTAGGACTGAGAAACACTGAAGCTTTCTTT. Its protein is CASTVGLRNTEAFF. The V and J genes are TRBV6-6 and TRBJ1-1; D not certain. The CDR3 runs to 14 residues. CDR1 and CDR2 (germline): MNHNY, SVGAGI (reference sequence). Trimming shortened V by 7 bases and J by 2 bases, and 14 bases separated the two germline ends.

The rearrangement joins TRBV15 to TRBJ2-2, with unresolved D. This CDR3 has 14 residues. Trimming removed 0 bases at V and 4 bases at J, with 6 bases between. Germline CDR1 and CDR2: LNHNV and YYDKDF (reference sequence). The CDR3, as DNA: TGTGCCACCAGCAGAGATCAGACCACCGGGGAGCTGTTTTTT. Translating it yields CATSRDQTTGELFF.

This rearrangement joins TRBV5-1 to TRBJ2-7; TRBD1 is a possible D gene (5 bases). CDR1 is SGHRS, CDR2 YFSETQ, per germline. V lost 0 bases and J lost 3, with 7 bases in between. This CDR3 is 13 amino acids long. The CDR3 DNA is TGCGCCAGCAGCTTGGACAGGAACTACGAGCAGTACGTC. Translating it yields CASSLDRNYEQYV.

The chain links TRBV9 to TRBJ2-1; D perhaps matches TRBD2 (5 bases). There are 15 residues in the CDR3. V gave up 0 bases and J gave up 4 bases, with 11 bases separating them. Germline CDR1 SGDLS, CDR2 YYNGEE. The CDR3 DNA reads TGTGCCAGCAGCGTAGACCTGGACTTGTACAATGAGCAGTTCTTC. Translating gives CASSVDLDLYNEQFF. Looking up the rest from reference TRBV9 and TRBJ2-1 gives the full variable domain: DSGVTQTPKHLITATGQRVTLRCSPRSGDLSVYWYQQSLDQGLQFLIQYYNGEERAKGNILERFSAQQFPDLHSELNLSSLELGDSALYFCASSVDLDLYNEQFFGPGTRLTVL.

CDR3 nucleotides: TGTGCCAGCAGCTTGGGAGGGGGCACGGAGACCCAGTACTTC. Its translation: CASSLGGGTETQYF. This chain connects TRBV5-4 to TRBJ2-5; TRBD1 matches at 7 bases. Trimming at V came to 0 bases and at J to 5 bases, leaving 4 bases not matched to a gene. CDR3 length equals 14 residues. Germline V gene lookup returns CDR1 SGHNT and CDR2 YYREEE (reference sequence). The full variable domain, in which reference TRBV5-4 and TRBJ2-5 provide the parts outside the CDR3, is ETGVTQSPTHLIKTRGQQVTLRCSSQSGHNTVSWYQQALGQGPQFIFQYYREEENGRGNFPPRFSGLQFPNYSSELNVNALELDDSALYLCASSLGGGTETQYFGPGTRLLVL.

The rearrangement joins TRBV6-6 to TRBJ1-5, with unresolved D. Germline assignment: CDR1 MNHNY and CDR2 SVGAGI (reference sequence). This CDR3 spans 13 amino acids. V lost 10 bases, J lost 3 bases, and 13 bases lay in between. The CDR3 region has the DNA TGTGCCACGCAAAACAGAGCCAATCAGCCCCAGCATTTT. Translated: CATQNRANQPQHF.

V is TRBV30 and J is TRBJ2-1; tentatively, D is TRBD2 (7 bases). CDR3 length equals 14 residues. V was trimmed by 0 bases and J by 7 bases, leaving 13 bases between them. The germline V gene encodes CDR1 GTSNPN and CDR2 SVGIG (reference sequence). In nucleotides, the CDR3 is TGTGCCTGGAGTGTCGGGGGGCCACGGAATGAGCAGTTCTTC. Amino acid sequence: CAWSVGGPRNEQFF.

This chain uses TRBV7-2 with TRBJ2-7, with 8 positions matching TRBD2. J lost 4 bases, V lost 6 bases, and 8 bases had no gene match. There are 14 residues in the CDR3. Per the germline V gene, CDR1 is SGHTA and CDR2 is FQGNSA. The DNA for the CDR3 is TGTGCCAGCAGTGTTACTAGCGGAGCTTACGAGCAGTACGTC. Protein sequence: CASSVTSGAYEQYV.

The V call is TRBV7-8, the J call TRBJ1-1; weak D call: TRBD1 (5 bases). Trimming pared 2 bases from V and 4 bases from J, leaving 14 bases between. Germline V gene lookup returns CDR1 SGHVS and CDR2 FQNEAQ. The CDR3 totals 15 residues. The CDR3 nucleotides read TGTGCCAGCAGCTTAAGAACAGAAAGGGGCACTGAAGCTTTCTTT. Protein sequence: CASSLRTERGTEAFF. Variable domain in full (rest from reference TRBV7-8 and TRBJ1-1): GAGVSQSPRYKVAKRGQDVALRCDPISGHVSLFWYQQALGQGPEFLTYFQNEAQLDKSGLPSDRFFAERPEGSVSTLKIQRTQQEDSAVYLCASSLRTERGTEAFFGQGTRLTVV.

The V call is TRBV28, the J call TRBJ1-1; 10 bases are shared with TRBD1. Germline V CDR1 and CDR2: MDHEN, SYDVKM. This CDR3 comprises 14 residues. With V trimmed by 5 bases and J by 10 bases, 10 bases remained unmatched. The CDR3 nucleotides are TGTGCCAGCAGTCTAACAACAAGACAGGGGGCAGCTTTCTTT. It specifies CASSLTTRQGAAFF.

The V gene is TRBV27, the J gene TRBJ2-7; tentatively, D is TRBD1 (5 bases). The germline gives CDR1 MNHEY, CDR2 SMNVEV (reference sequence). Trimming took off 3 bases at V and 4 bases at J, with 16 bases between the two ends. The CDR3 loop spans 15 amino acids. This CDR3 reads CASSLVGTGEYEQYV. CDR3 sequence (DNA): TGTGCCAGCAGTTTGGTTGGTACAGGAGAATACGAGCAGTACGTC.

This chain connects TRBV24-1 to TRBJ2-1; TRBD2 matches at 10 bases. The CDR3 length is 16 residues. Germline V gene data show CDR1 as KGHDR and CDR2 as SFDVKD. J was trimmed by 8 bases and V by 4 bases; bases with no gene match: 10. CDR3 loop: CATSEPSGGAKYEQFF. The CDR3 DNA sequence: TGTGCCACCAGTGAACCGAGCGGGGGGGCCAAATATGAGCAGTTCTTC.

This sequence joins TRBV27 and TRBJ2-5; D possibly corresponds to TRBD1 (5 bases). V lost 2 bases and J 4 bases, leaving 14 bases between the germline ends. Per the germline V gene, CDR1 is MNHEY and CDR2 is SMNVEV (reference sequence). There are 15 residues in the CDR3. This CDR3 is CASSLSGAKTETQYF. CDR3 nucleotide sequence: TGTGCCAGCAGTTTAAGTGGGGCTAAGACAGAGACCCAGTACTTC.

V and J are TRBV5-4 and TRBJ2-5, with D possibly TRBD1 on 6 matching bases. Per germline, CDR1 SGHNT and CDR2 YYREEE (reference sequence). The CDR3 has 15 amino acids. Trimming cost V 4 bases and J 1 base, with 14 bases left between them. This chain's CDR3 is CASSPHWTAQETQYF. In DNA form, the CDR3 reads TGTGCCAGCAGCCCCCACTGGACAGCCCAAGAGACCCAGTACTTC.